The 28 T cell receptor beta chains below all came from one sample that was sequenced in a study of identical twins listed by TCRdb under 2016. Library preparation was by 5' RACE. The data were produced on an Illumina HiSeq 2000. Clones were called with MiXCR by TCRdb after fastp trimmed the public reads at Q25, and only in-frame beta chains were retained. Duplicate CDR3 protein sequences are folded into a single record with the most common DNA and genes. For this sample the table gives some 690,000 distinct CDR3 sequences, of which about 20% were detected only once. Around 4.4% of the sample goes to the ten largest clones. The same sample was also studied in work on T cells expressing NK-cell markers.

Sequenced input: PBMCs. These receptor sequences come from a young woman in good health.

V and J are TRBV18 and TRBJ2-2; 11 positions agree with TRBD1. The CDR3 has 20 residues. J lost 3 bases, V lost 1 base, and 13 bases had no gene match. The germline V gene encodes CDR1 KGHSH and CDR2 LQKENI. CDR3 in DNA: TGTGCCAGCTCACCACAGAATCCCTGGACAGGGGGCATTGACACCGGGGAGCTGTTTTTT. Translation: CASSPQNPWTGGIDTGELFF.

This clonotype has just a few counts. Here the CDR3 reads CASTLPGADTQYF. CDR3 coding DNA: TGTGCCAGCACGTTACCAGGGGCAGATACGCAGTATTTT. The chain joins TRBV6-5 to TRBJ2-3, with D possibly TRBD1 on 6 matching bases. Germline loops: CDR1 MNHEY, CDR2 SVGAGI. The germline V and J ends were trimmed by 7 bases and 4 bases, with 12 bases remaining between them. The CDR3 is 13 residues long.

The chain has TRBV12-3 or TRBV12-4 and TRBJ1-1; the D gene is possibly TRBD1 (5 bases). This CDR3 is 14 amino acids long. V dropped 6 bases and J dropped 2 bases, with 13 bases sitting between them. The CDR3 is CASSSRDLNTEAFF. In DNA form, the CDR3 reads TGTGCCAGCAGCTCTCGGGACCTTAACACTGAAGCTTTCTTT.

In DNA, the CDR3 is TGCGCCAGCACTAGCGGGGGGGCCAGGCATGAGCAGTTCTTC. It translates to CASTSGGARHEQFF. The rearrangement uses TRBV10-2 and TRBJ2-1; 12 bases map to TRBD2. This CDR3 region has 14 residues. J gave up 8 bases and V 7 bases, and 6 bases lay outside the gene matches. CDR1 is WSHSY, CDR2 SAAADI, per germline.

This clonotype was picked up a small number of times. V usage is TRBV20-1 and J usage is TRBJ2-1; tentative D call: TRBD1 (6 bases). The CDR3 consists of 14 residues. Germline loops: CDR1 DFQATT, CDR2 SNEGSKA (reference sequence). V gave up 6 bases and J gave up 5 bases, with 17 bases separating them. The DNA for the CDR3 is TGCAGTGCCGGTAGGGCAGGGGCAAACAATGAGCAGTTCTTC. The encoded protein is CSAGRAGANNEQFF.

The rearrangement uses TRBV5-8 and TRBJ1-2, with D possibly being TRBD1 (5 bases). Per germline, CDR1 SGHTS and CDR2 YDEGEE. The V gene lost 3 bases and the J gene lost 6 bases, with 15 bases spanning the gap. The CDR3 extends over 14 amino acids. The CDR3 here is CASSWRTGRNGYTF. CDR3 coding DNA: TGTGCCAGCAGCTGGCGGACGGGACGAAATGGCTACACCTTC.

This clonotype was picked up a small number of times. The V gene is TRBV18, the J gene TRBJ2-7, with 9 nucleotides matching TRBD1. The V and J ends lost 5 bases and 4 bases, in that order; junction bases with no gene match: 6. Per germline, CDR1 KGHSH and CDR2 LQKENI. The CDR3 runs to 14 residues. The CDR3 reads CASSGLDRGYEQYF. The CDR3 bases are TGTGCCAGCTCAGGACTGGACAGGGGTTACGAGCAGTACTTC. Combining the CDR3 with reference TRBV18 and TRBJ2-7 gives the whole variable domain NAGVMQNPRHLVRRRGQEARLRCSPMKGHSHVYWYRQLPEEGLKFMVYLQKENIIDESGMPKERFSAEFPKEGPSILRIQQVVRGDSAAYFCASSGLDRGYEQYFGPGTRLTVT.

The V call is TRBV20-1, the J call TRBJ2-1, with D maybe TRBD2 (6 bases). This CDR3 region has 13 residues. Trimming took 4 bases from V and 2 from J, leaving 9 bases between them. Germline V gene data show CDR1 as DFQATT and CDR2 as SNEGSKA (reference sequence). The CDR3 loop reads CSAIERAYNEQFF. CDR3 bases: TGCAGTGCTATAGAGCGGGCCTACAATGAGCAGTTCTTC.

This clonotype is medium-sized in the sample. This chain uses TRBV20-1 with TRBJ2-2; TRBD1 or TRBD2 may be the D gene (5 bases each). Germline assignment: CDR1 DFQATT and CDR2 SNEGSKA (reference sequence). The ends were cut back, 4 bases at V and 5 bases at J, with 17 bases in the middle. This CDR3 spans 15 amino acids. CDR3 residues: CSATWGSGLTGELFF. The CDR3, as DNA: TGCAGTGCTACTTGGGGGAGCGGCCTTACCGGGGAGCTGTTTTTT.

This clonotype was counted between two and nine times. V is TRBV5-5 and J is TRBJ2-2; TRBD1 might be the D (6 bases). V dropped 4 bases and J dropped 5 bases, with 18 bases sitting between them. This CDR3 comprises 16 residues. The germline V gene has CDR1 SGHKS and CDR2 YYEKEE (reference sequence). The chain's CDR3 is CASSPQDSPWTGELFF. In DNA, the CDR3 is TGTGCCAGCAGCCCGCAGGACAGCCCCTGGACCGGGGAGCTGTTTTTT.

The chain combines TRBV13 with TRBJ1-6; 8 nucleotides align to TRBD1. Germline CDR1 is PRHDT and CDR2 is FYEKMQ (reference sequence). The V and J ends lost 5 bases and 9 bases, in that order; junction bases with no gene match: 9. The CDR3 spans 15 residues. The CDR3 coding sequence is TGTGCCAGCAGCCCGCTGGACAGGGACGTTTCACCCCTCCACTTT. Its translation: CASSPLDRDVSPLHF.

This clonotype came up a few times. The chain uses TRBV7-9 and TRBJ1-1; 7 nucleotides agree with TRBD1. Germline loops: CDR1 SEHNR, CDR2 FQNEAQ (reference sequence). This CDR3 is 15 amino acids long. V lost 1 base and J lost 10; bases outside the gene matches: 12. In DNA form, the CDR3 reads TGTGCCAGCAGCTTAGTCCTACAGGGGTCGTTGAGAGCTTTCTTT. This sequence encodes CASSLVLQGSLRAFF.

This clonotype was seen a handful of times. The CDR3 DNA reads as TGTGCCAGCAGCCCGAATCCCAGGGATTGGTTCTTC. It is translated as CASSPNPRDWFF. J is TRBJ2-1 and V is TRBV27, with a weak D call TRBD1 (5 bases). The germline V gene has CDR1 MNHEY and CDR2 SMNVEV (reference sequence). This CDR3 is 12 amino acids long. Trimming took off 6 bases at V and 15 bases at J, with 18 bases between the two ends.

The rearrangement links TRBV7-2 to TRBJ1-2; D remains ambiguous. Between the trimmed V and J ends, which lost 8 bases and 4 bases, there was a span of 11 bases. This CDR3 spans 12 amino acids. The germline gives CDR1 SGHTA, CDR2 FQGNSA. In nucleotides, the CDR3 is TGTGCCAGCTCCCACCGCCTCTATGGCTACACCTTC. Encoded protein: CASSHRLYGYTF.

The rearrangement links TRBV10-2 to TRBJ1-1, with D possibly being TRBD1 (5 bases). Between the trimmed V and J ends, which lost 8 bases and 2 bases, there was a span of 15 bases. The CDR3 length is 14 residues. Germline assignment: CDR1 WSHSY and CDR2 SAAADI. The CDR3 loop reads CASGKTAHNTEAFF. The CDR3, as DNA: TGCGCCAGCGGCAAGACAGCCCACAACACTGAAGCTTTCTTT.

The genes are TRBV5-5 and TRBJ2-7; the D gene could be TRBD1 or TRBD2 (5 bases each). Deletions cut 4 bases from V and 4 bases from J, with 12 bases between. CDR3 size: 13 residues. Germline-derived CDR1 and CDR2 are SGHKS and YYEKEE (reference sequence). CDR3 in amino acids: CASSRTRQYEQYF. In DNA, the CDR3 is TGTGCCAGCAGCCGAACTAGACAGTACGAGCAGTACTTC.

This clonotype was seen ten or more times. The genes are TRBV7-8 and TRBJ1-1; tentatively, D is TRBD1 (6 bases). The CDR3 runs to 15 residues. Trimming took off 3 bases at V and 3 bases at J, with 14 bases between the two ends. The germline V gene has CDR1 SGHVS and CDR2 FQNEAQ. In nucleotides, the CDR3 is TGTGCCAGCAGCTTGATGCCAGGGGCGGACACTGAAGCTTTCTTT. This gives the protein CASSLMPGADTEAFF.

This clonotype was seen a few times. In nucleotides, the CDR3 is TGCAGTGCTGGGAAACAGGGATGGACTGAAGCTTTCTTT. It specifies CSAGKQGWTEAFF. This chain links TRBV20-1 with TRBJ1-1, with D perhaps TRBD1 (6 bases). This CDR3 has 13 amino acids. The V gene's germline CDR1 is DFQATT and CDR2 SNEGSKA (reference sequence). V was cut by 5 bases and J by 5 bases, with 15 bases left in between.

In its sample, this clonotype was seen many times. The chain couples TRBV12-3 or TRBV12-4 to TRBJ2-2; TRBD1 agrees at 8 bases. The CDR3 spans 15 residues. The J segment lost 1 base and the V segment lost 5 bases, leaving 3 bases of the junction unmatched. CDR3 region: CASSRDRRNTGELFF. The DNA for the CDR3 is TGTGCCAGCAGTCGGGACAGGAGGAACACCGGGGAGCTGTTTTTT.

The chain uses TRBV12-3 or TRBV12-4 and TRBJ1-1; weak D call: TRBD1 (5 bases). Trimming stripped 5 bases from V and 3 bases from J, with 13 bases between. The CDR3 extends over 14 amino acids. The DNA for the CDR3 is TGTGCCAGCAGTAAAGGGGAACAGTACACTGAAGCTTTCTTT. Protein sequence: CASSKGEQYTEAFF.

This rearrangement joins TRBV20-1 to TRBJ1-2, with D perhaps matching TRBD1 (5 bases). The CDR3 length is 12 residues. V was shortened by 1 base and J by 8 bases, with 11 bases between the two germline ends. CDR1 DFQATT and CDR2 SNEGSKA come from the germline V gene (reference sequence). CDR3 bases: TGCAGTGCTAGAGTCGTTAACAGGGGCTACACCTTC. The encoded protein is CSARVVNRGYTF.

The chain combines TRBV7-9 with TRBJ2-1; D tentatively reads TRBD1 or TRBD2 (5 bases each). Trimming removed 1 base from V and 7 bases from J, with 14 bases in between. The CDR3 spans 15 residues. The germline V gene has CDR1 SEHNR and CDR2 FQNEAQ (reference sequence). The CDR3 nucleotides are TGTGCCAGCAGCTTAGACGGGGCCCTTAGGAATGAGCAGTTCTTC. Protein: CASSLDGALRNEQFF.

V and J are TRBV7-2 and TRBJ2-1; perhaps D is TRBD1 or TRBD2 (7 bases each). From germline, CDR1 is SGHTA and CDR2 FQGNSA. The CDR3 has 17 residues. V dropped 5 bases and J dropped 0 bases, with 17 bases sitting between them. CDR3 residues: CASSDPGGGSSYNEQFF. CDR3 DNA: TGTGCCAGCAGCGACCCAGGGGGGGGGAGCTCCTACAATGAGCAGTTCTTC. Looking up the rest from reference TRBV7-2 and TRBJ2-1 gives the full variable domain: GAGVSQSPSNKVTEKGKDVELRCDPISGHTALYWYRQSLGQGLEFLIYFQGNSAPDKSGLPSDRFSAERTGGSVSTLTIQRTQQEDSAVYLCASSDPGGGSSYNEQFFGPGTRLTVL.

This clonotype was found a few times. The rearrangement joins TRBV2 to TRBJ2-7; D is ambiguous. Trimming took 5 bases from V and 3 from J, leaving 8 bases between them. The CDR3 totals 12 residues. Germline V gene data show CDR1 as SNHLY and CDR2 as FYNNEI. CDR3 residues: CASSSDDYEQYF. CDR3 coding DNA: TGTGCCAGCAGTTCAGACGACTACGAGCAGTACTTC.

This clonotype was seen more than once but under ten times. The CDR3 DNA is TGTGCCAGCAGCTTAGAAGGGGGTGGAGGGGAGCTGTTTTTT. It is translated as CASSLEGGGGELFF. The J gene is TRBJ2-2, the V gene TRBV11-2, with D tentatively TRBD1 (6 bases). Germline CDR1 SGHAT, CDR2 FQNNGV. This CDR3 has 14 amino acids. V lost 0 bases and J lost 8, with 10 bases in between.

This clonotype occurred a few times. The junction differs from germline at one of its ends, possibly a read error. This rearrangement joins TRBV7-7 to TRBJ2-1, with TRBD1 matching over 10 bases. Germline-derived CDR1 and CDR2 are SSHAT and FNYEAQ (reference sequence). The CDR3 extends over 16 amino acids. CDR3 DNA sequence: TGTGCTAGCAGCTTAGATCGGGACAGGGGAATTAATGAGCAGTTCTTC. This sequence encodes CASSLDRDRGINEQFF.

The rearrangement uses TRBV9 and TRBJ2-1, with TRBD2 identical over 12 bases. The V and J ends lost 4 bases and 10 bases, in that order; junction bases with no gene match: 15. Germline V gene data show CDR1 as SGDLS and CDR2 as YYNGEE. CDR3 size: 17 residues. The CDR3 loop reads CASSSVRLAGVAVEQFF. CDR3 in DNA: TGTGCCAGCAGCTCCGTACGACTAGCGGGGGTCGCAGTCGAGCAGTTCTTC.

The rearrangement links TRBV6-2 or TRBV6-3 to TRBJ1-2; D is possibly TRBD1 (5 bases). The germline V gene encodes CDR1 MNHEY and CDR2 SVGEGT. This CDR3 spans 14 amino acids. The V end was cut by 5 bases, the J end by 2 bases, with 12 bases between. In DNA, the CDR3 is TGTGCCAGCAGTAATCACAGGATAAACTATGGCTACACCTTC. This encodes CASSNHRINYGYTF.